This T cell receptor beta chain was retrieved from a study of blood T cells in healthy people across ages. The donors, aged roughly 6 to 95, were healthy Caucasians from Russia. A second PCR, run for about 6 to 11 cycles, used a sample-barcoded 5' primer plus a J-beta primer mix. TCRdb used MiXCR to reprocess the 5' RACE reads, holding one entry per CDR3 protein. Seen here are hundreds of thousands of distinct CDR3 sequences, roughly three fifths observed once, and the top ten hold roughly 34%. This CDR3 has 16 residues. Germline V gene data show CDR1 as MNHNS and CDR2 as SASEGT. Trimming removed 2 bases from V and 11 bases from J; junction bases left unmatched: 17.

This receptor was taken from a man in his 60s in good health. Sequencing was done on a sample of blood. This chain connects TRBV6-1 to TRBJ2-5, with 7 bases fitting TRBD2. The CDR3 protein is CASSESGAGDYNEQYF. DNA of the CDR3: TGTGCCAGCAGTGAATCGGGCGCGGGGGACTACAATGAGCAGTACTTC.